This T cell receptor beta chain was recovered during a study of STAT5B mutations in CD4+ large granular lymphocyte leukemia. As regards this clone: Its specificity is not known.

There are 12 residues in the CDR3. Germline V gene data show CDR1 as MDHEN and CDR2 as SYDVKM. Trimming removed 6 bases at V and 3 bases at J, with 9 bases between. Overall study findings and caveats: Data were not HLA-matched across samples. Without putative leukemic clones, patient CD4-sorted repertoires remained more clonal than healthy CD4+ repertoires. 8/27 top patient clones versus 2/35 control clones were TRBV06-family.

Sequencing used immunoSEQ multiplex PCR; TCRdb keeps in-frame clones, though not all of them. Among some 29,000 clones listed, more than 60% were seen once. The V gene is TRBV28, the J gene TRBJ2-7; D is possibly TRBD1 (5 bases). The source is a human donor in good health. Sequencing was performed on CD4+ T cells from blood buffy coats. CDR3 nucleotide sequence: TGTGCCAGCAGGTCCGACAGCTACGAGCAGTACGTC. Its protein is CASRSDSYEQYV.